Following are 8 T cell receptor beta chains from one sample sequenced in a study of shared clonotypes between healthy human individuals. Method: immunoSEQ multiplex PCR; TCRdb's copy keeps in-frame clones and lacks some. This table holds approximately 500,000 clones, about three quarters found once. The sample taken for sequencing was PBMCs. The receptors originated from a middle-aged woman in good health. Some clones in this sample may be carry-over from other donors' samples.

The chain recombines TRBV5-1 with TRBJ1-5; tentative D call: TRBD1 (5 bases). Germline values: CDR1 SGHRS, CDR2 YFSETQ. The CDR3 has 13 residues. The V and J ends lost 4 bases and 5 bases respectively, with 10 bases between them. The CDR3 protein is CASSTDMDQPQHF. For the CDR3, the DNA is TGCGCCAGCAGCACGGACATGGATCAGCCCCAGCATTTT.

The chain joins TRBV4-1 to TRBJ2-3; no clear D. Germline V gene lookup returns CDR1 MGHRA and CDR2 YSYEKL. Trimming removed 0 bases at V and 2 bases at J, with 12 bases between. The CDR3 length is 16 residues. The CDR3 coding sequence is TGCGCCAGCAGCCAAGAGGGCCAGCTACTCACAGATACGCAGTATTTT. It encodes CASSQEGQLLTDTQYF.

This chain links TRBV25-1 with TRBJ2-1, with D perhaps TRBD1 or TRBD2 (5 bases each). The CDR3 extends over 13 amino acids. CDR1 is MGHDK and CDR2 is SYGVNS in the germline V gene. V was shortened by 2 bases and J by 12 bases, with 14 bases between the two germline ends. CDR3 sequence reads: CASSEHPGRRQFF. Here the CDR3 DNA reads TGTGCCAGCAGTGAACACCCGGGACGTAGGCAGTTCTTC.

The chain couples TRBV7-2 to TRBJ2-1, with TRBD2 matching over 10 bases. The CDR3 runs 15 residues. The germline V gene has CDR1 SGHTA and CDR2 FQGNSA. V was clipped by 6 bases and J by 9 bases; unmatched bases: 11. The CDR3 coding sequence is TGTGCCAGCAGAAGAGAGGCTAGCGGGAGCACTGAGCAGTTCTTC. Translating it yields CASRREASGSTEQFF.

The chain is built from TRBV5-6 and TRBJ2-3, with D perhaps matching TRBD1 (5 bases). From germline, CDR1 is SGHDT and CDR2 YYEEEE. The CDR3 consists of 17 residues. V lost 0 bases and J lost 4, with 18 bases in between. Here the CDR3 DNA reads TGTGCCAGCAGCTTGGTAGTTCGCAGGGCCTCCCCAGATACGCAGTATTTT. Translated: CASSLVVRRASPDTQYF.

For the CDR3, the DNA is TGTGCCAGCAGCTTAGGGCCTTTCCGGAACACTGAAGCTTTCTTT. Residues: CASSLGPFRNTEAFF. The chain has TRBV11-3 and TRBJ1-1; unclear D gene. This CDR3 has 15 amino acids. The germline V gene encodes CDR1 SGHNT and CDR2 YENEEA. With 1 base removed from V and 1 base from J, the gap between germline ends came to 10 bases. The variable domain in full, completed from reference TRBV11-3 and TRBJ1-1, reads EAGVVQSPRYKIIEKKQPVAFWCNPISGHNTLYWYLQNLGQGPELLIRYENEEAVDDSQLPKDRFSAERLKGVDSTLKIQPAELGDSAVYLCASSLGPFRNTEAFFGQGTRLTVV.

V usage is TRBV28 and J usage is TRBJ1-1; D not resolved. Germline-derived CDR1 and CDR2 are MDHEN and SYDVKM. The length of the CDR3 is 14 residues. V was trimmed by 5 bases and J by 0 bases, leaving 10 bases between them. This chain's CDR3 is CASSPRSVNTEAFF. The CDR3 DNA reads as TGTGCCAGCAGTCCCAGGAGCGTGAACACTGAAGCTTTCTTT.

V is TRBV7-3 and J is TRBJ2-6; D is unresolved. The CDR3 spans 15 residues. Trimming took off 5 bases at V and 0 bases at J, with 8 bases between the two ends. From germline, CDR1 is SGHTA and CDR2 FQGTGA. DNA for the CDR3: TGTGCCAGCAGCCCAATTCTCTCTGGGGCCAACGTCCTGACTTTC. Its translation: CASSPILSGANVLTF.